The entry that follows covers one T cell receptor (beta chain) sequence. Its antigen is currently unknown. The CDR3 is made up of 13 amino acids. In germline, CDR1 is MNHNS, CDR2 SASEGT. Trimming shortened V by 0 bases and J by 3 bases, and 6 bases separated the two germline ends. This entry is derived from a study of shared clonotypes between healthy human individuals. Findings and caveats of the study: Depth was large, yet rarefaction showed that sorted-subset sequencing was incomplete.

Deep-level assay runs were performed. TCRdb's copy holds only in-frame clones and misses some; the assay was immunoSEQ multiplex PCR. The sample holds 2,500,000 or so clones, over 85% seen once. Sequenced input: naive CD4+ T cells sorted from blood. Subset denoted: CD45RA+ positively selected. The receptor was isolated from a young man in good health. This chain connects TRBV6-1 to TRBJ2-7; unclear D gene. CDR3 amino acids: CASSEALYYEQYF. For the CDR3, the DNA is TGTGCCAGCAGTGAAGCCCTCTACTACGAGCAGTACTTC.